This T cell receptor (beta chain) was profiled in a study of cytomegalovirus exposure and HLA in healthy donors. Method: immunoSEQ multiplex PCR; TCRdb's copy keeps in-frame clones and lacks some. There are about 330,000 clones in the sample; 70% to 90% occur only once, and around 0.8% lies in the top ten. CDR1 is KGHSH, CDR2 LQKENI, per germline. V lost 3 bases, J lost 8 bases, and 10 bases stayed unmatched. The CDR3 is 16 residues long. The V gene is TRBV18, the J gene TRBJ1-4, with 9 bases lining up with TRBD1. The sequencing input was PBMCs. This TCR was recovered from a woman under 30 in good health and CMV-seronegative. CDR3 sequence (DNA): TGTGCCAGCTCACCTGGACAGGGGAGTATACAGGAAAAACTGTTTTTT. Encoded protein: CASSPGQGSIQEKLFF.